The rows below give T cell receptor beta chains drawn from one sample of a study of vaccination and CD4 T cells after COVID-19. Each CDR3 protein is one row after TCRdb ran MiXCR on the PCR reads. The table includes under 20,000 distinct CDR3 sequences, about 73% detected once. These TCRs' antigens remain unknown. Source material: CD4+ T cells from blood, cultured in vitro. The origin of the receptors is a human donor who had recovered from COVID-19. The CDR3 runs from the conserved cysteine through the conserved F or W. A D gene is named only where the DNA matches it firmly. Where a row states a size, it is once, few, many or the class of an expanded clone; other rows omit it.

abundance: few; j_gene: TRBJ2-4; d_gene: NA; v_gene: TRBV7-8; CDR3aa: CASSLYGVTWGKNIQYF; CDR3nt: TGTGCCAGCAGCTTATACGGCGTCACGTGGGGCAAAAACATTCAGTACTTC
abundance: few; j_gene: TRBJ1-5; d_gene: TRBD1; v_gene: TRBV6-2/TRBV6-3; CDR3aa: CASSAIKSGTESNQPQHF; CDR3nt: TGTGCCAGCAGCGCGATCAAATCCGGGACAGAATCCAATCAGCCCCAGCATTTT
abundance: few; j_gene: TRBJ1-5; d_gene: TRBD1; v_gene: TRBV23-1; CDR3aa: CARITPTGTGDQPQHF; CDR3nt: TGCGCCAGAATTACCCCTACTGGGACAGGGGATCAGCCCCAGCATTTT
abundance: NA; j_gene: TRBJ1-2; d_gene: NA; v_gene: TRBV6-5; CDR3aa: CASSYFTSGRGYTF; CDR3nt: TGTGCCAGCAGTTACTTTACCTCAGGTCGTGGCTACACCTTC
abundance: once; j_gene: TRBJ1-2; d_gene: NA; v_gene: TRBV19; CDR3aa: CASSITTLNYGYTF; CDR3nt: TGTGCCAGTAGTATTACCACGCTCAACTATGGCTACACCTTC
abundance: NA; j_gene: TRBJ1-5; d_gene: NA; v_gene: TRBV6-4; CDR3aa: CASRSDWQPQHF; CDR3nt: TGTGCCAGCAGGTCAGACTGGCAGCCCCAGCATTTT
abundance: few; j_gene: TRBJ2-3; d_gene: NA; v_gene: TRBV20-1; CDR3aa: CSARDPHGPGTDTQYF; CDR3nt: TGCAGTGCTAGAGACCCCCACGGCCCGGGCACAGATACGCAGTATTTT
abundance: NA; j_gene: TRBJ2-1; d_gene: NA; v_gene: TRBV4-1; CDR3aa: CASSQDMDREQFF; CDR3nt: TGCGCCAGCAGCCAGGACATGGACAGAGAGCAGTTCTTC
abundance: few; j_gene: TRBJ1-1; d_gene: NA; v_gene: TRBV12-3/TRBV12-4; CDR3aa: CASSLGGSAFF; CDR3nt: TGTGCCAGCAGTTTAGGGGGCTCAGCTTTCTTT
abundance: NA; j_gene: TRBJ2-5; d_gene: TRBD2; v_gene: TRBV6-1; CDR3aa: CASSGYGTSRETQYF; CDR3nt: TGTGCCAGCAGTGGCTACGGGACTAGTAGGGAGACCCAGTACTTC
abundance: NA; j_gene: TRBJ2-2; d_gene: NA; v_gene: TRBV11-2; CDR3aa: CASSSGSGELFF; CDR3nt: TGTGCCAGCAGCTCAGGGTCCGGGGAGCTGTTTTTT
abundance: NA; j_gene: TRBJ2-5; d_gene: NA; v_gene: TRBV29-1; CDR3aa: CSVVGGRVETQYF; CDR3nt: TGCAGCGTTGTTGGCGGGCGGGTAGAGACCCAGTACTTC
abundance: NA; j_gene: TRBJ2-7; d_gene: TRBD1; v_gene: TRBV6-2/TRBV6-3; CDR3aa: CASRTGQGLGYEQYF; CDR3nt: TGTGCCAGCAGGACAGGACAGGGCCTTGGCTACGAGCAGTACTTC
abundance: NA; j_gene: TRBJ2-7; d_gene: TRBD2; v_gene: TRBV19; CDR3aa: CASSRQGLADHYEQYF; CDR3nt: TGTGCCAGTAGTAGACAGGGACTAGCGGATCACTACGAGCAGTACTTC
abundance: NA; j_gene: TRBJ2-3; d_gene: TRBD2; v_gene: TRBV7-6; CDR3aa: CASSIAGGASTDTQYF; CDR3nt: TGTGCCAGCAGCATCGCGGGGGGGGCTTCCACAGATACGCAGTATTTT
abundance: NA; j_gene: TRBJ1-2; d_gene: NA; v_gene: TRBV7-9; CDR3aa: CASSLARVDGYTF; CDR3nt: TGTGCCAGCAGCTTAGCCAGGGTGGATGGCTACACCTTC
abundance: NA; j_gene: TRBJ2-1; d_gene: TRBD2; v_gene: TRBV11-3; CDR3aa: CASSLGTSGINEQFF; CDR3nt: TGTGCCAGCAGCTTAGGAACTAGCGGGATCAATGAGCAGTTCTTC
abundance: few; j_gene: TRBJ1-5; d_gene: TRBD1; v_gene: TRBV18; CDR3aa: CASSPTTGGRNQPQHF; CDR3nt: TGTGCCAGCTCACCAACGACAGGGGGTAGAAATCAGCCCCAGCATTTT
abundance: NA; j_gene: TRBJ2-5; d_gene: TRBD2; v_gene: TRBV19; CDR3aa: CASSIVLPGLGGEETQYF; CDR3nt: TGTGCCAGTAGTATAGTTCTCCCGGGACTAGGGGGTGAAGAGACCCAGTACTTC
abundance: NA; j_gene: TRBJ2-7; d_gene: TRBD2; v_gene: TRBV20-1; CDR3aa: CSASGTSGRSSYEQYF; CDR3nt: TGCAGTGCTTCCGGGACTAGCGGGCGGTCCTCCTACGAGCAGTACTTC
abundance: NA; j_gene: TRBJ2-3; d_gene: NA; v_gene: TRBV7-8; CDR3aa: CASSLGTVGTDTQYF; CDR3nt: TGTGCCAGCAGCTTAGGCACTGTGGGCACAGATACGCAGTATTTT
abundance: NA; j_gene: TRBJ2-7; d_gene: TRBD2; v_gene: TRBV28; CDR3aa: CASRSRSLGLAGGNEQYF; CDR3nt: TGTGCCAGCAGAAGTCGATCATTGGGGCTAGCGGGAGGGAACGAGCAGTACTTC
abundance: NA; j_gene: TRBJ1-4; d_gene: NA; v_gene: TRBV20-1; CDR3aa: CRARDMEEKLFF; CDR3nt: TGCAGGGCAAGGGACATGGAGGAAAAACTGTTTTTT
abundance: NA; j_gene: TRBJ2-1; d_gene: NA; v_gene: TRBV27; CDR3aa: CASSLSKVGKYNEQFF; CDR3nt: TGTGCCAGCAGTTTATCGAAGGTCGGGAAATACAATGAGCAGTTCTTC
abundance: NA; j_gene: TRBJ1-6; d_gene: NA; v_gene: TRBV5-6; CDR3aa: CASSSDRGRSPLHF; CDR3nt: TGTGCCAGCAGTTCCGACCGGGGGCGGTCACCCCTCCACTTT
abundance: few; j_gene: TRBJ1-6; d_gene: NA; v_gene: TRBV20-1; CDR3aa: CSARVFSSSYNSPLHF; CDR3nt: TGCAGTGCTAGAGTATTTTCGAGCTCCTATAATTCACCCCTCCACTTT
abundance: NA; j_gene: TRBJ2-2; d_gene: NA; v_gene: TRBV7-9; CDR3aa: CASSFRRETTGELFF; CDR3nt: TGTGCCAGCAGTTTTAGGCGGGAAACCACCGGGGAGCTGTTTTTT
abundance: NA; j_gene: TRBJ2-2; d_gene: NA; v_gene: TRBV18; CDR3aa: CASSPTSYAGELFF; CDR3nt: TGTGCCAGCTCACCAACTAGCTACGCCGGGGAGCTGTTTTTT
abundance: NA; j_gene: TRBJ1-2; d_gene: NA; v_gene: TRBV27; CDR3aa: CASSPSGYGYTF; CDR3nt: TGTGCCAGCAGCCCCTCGGGGTATGGCTACACCTTC
abundance: NA; j_gene: TRBJ1-5; d_gene: NA; v_gene: TRBV6-2/TRBV6-3; CDR3aa: CATLHRSNQPQHF; CDR3nt: TGTGCCACCTTACACAGGAGCAATCAGCCCCAGCATTTT